This T cell receptor beta chain was captured in a study of beta chain features in type 1 diabetes (dated by TCRdb to the late 2010s). Regarding the study in general: No differences in mean age, gender distribution, total cell number or subset yield were found between patients and healthy donors. Regulatory and stem cell-like memory subsets were isolated from only 8 patients and about eight healthy donors, whereas naive and central memory subsets came from all 30 or so donors. A total of 85 million to 140 million sorted cells were examined across all samples, and a strong correlation was observed between cell number per subset and RNA yield. The study compared TCRB repertoires of sorted circulating CD4+ T cell subsets between recently diagnosed type 1 diabetes patients and matched healthy donors. Study-wide conclusions, independent of this receptor: A moderate but significant shortening of TCRB CDR3 length was observed in type 1 diabetes patients in all four CD4+ subsets. Naive, central memory and regulatory TCRB repertoires appeared to be more similar among patients than among healthy donors. Only small numbers of individuals were included in the HLA sub-analyses, which left unresolved whether HLA type had any influence on TCRB rearrangement. PCR may preferentially amplify shorter templates, but because patient and control samples were amplified and corrected together, any resulting skew would affect both groups equally. Patients with type 1 diabetes made fewer insertions and deleted more nucleotides at VDJ recombination sites, implying thymic rearrangement abnormalities. Because cDNA was sequenced instead of genomic DNA, highly expressing activated cells could be over-represented, though the groups showed no difference in activation or CD3 levels.

The High Capacity cDNA Reverse Transcription Kit was used to reverse transcribe all of the isolated RNA, meaning that expressed TCRB transcripts were what got sequenced. Deep immunoSEQ sequencing was applied to naive, central memory and regulatory T cell samples, giving an average of roughly 3.5 million total reads per sample. After sorted cells were lysed in RLT buffer, RNA was extracted with DNase-treated RNeasy Micro or Mini kits, with the choice depending on cell number. To prevent cross-contamination, each cell subset was processed individually, whereas patient and healthy donor samples were processed jointly. The immunoSEQ multiplex PCR was used to amplify TCRB sequences from cDNA, generating 87-bp fragments that spanned the CDR3 region. Amplicons were sequenced on the Illumina HiSeq platform. The authors processed their data as follows. PCR bias was corrected computationally using synthetic template baselines, and reads within Hamming distance 2 were collapsed, with unmergeable singletons discarded. By aligning reads against IMGT, V, D and J genes, CDR3 length, and insertions or deletions at six rearrangement sites were assigned. Within each subset, clonotype counts were normalized to sorted cell number, and only after that were true diversity and Gini coefficients computed with the tcR R package. Repertoire sharing was quantified using the overlap coefficient calculated on TCRB nucleotide sequences. Out-of-frame TCRB sequences from naive cells were analyzed as a proxy for the pre-selection repertoire. Held by TCRdb, this immuneACCESS table contains in-frame sequences only and omits some clones. Under half of the omission traces to an unresolved V gene where checked; the cause of the rest is unknown. Clone size and V and J calls were adopted from that table, with D and trimming inferred from the DNA. A total of approximately 260,000 clones appear in this sample, roughly 25% of them only once. In total, the top ten clones hold around 0.011% of the sample.

Each donor gave one peripheral blood draw, approximately 110 mL on average, collected into heparinised tubes. Using a panel that included CD45RO, CCR7, CD25, CD127, CD95 and CD27, naive, central memory, regulatory and stem cell-like memory CD4+ T cells were sorted on a BD FACSAria II. Purity was above 95% for every sorted population. PBMCs were isolated right away by Lymphoprep density gradient centrifugation and were stained directly, without culture. Samples were stained and sorted in pairs, with one healthy donor and one patient per experiment, so that batch effects were minimized. In this sample, this clone turned up a few times. Its antigen is unknown. Per-base qualities were not stored, and no clone one base away is much larger. Trimming costs V 3 bases and J 4 bases, and their ends lie 15 bases apart. Including cysteine and phenylalanine, the CDR3 has 14 amino acids. The sequence is cut down to CDR3 DNA, 42 bases in frame from base 1. The germline V gene provides CDR1 SQVTM and CDR2 ANQGSEA.

The chain uses TRBV29-1 and TRBJ1-2; a weak D assignment points to TRBD1 (5 bases agree). Specimen: naive CD4+ T cells from blood. The sample's cell subset or site label, decoded: true naive CD4+ T cells. This sequence was found in a woman in her twenties or thirties with type 1 diabetes. The sequenced DNA is TGCAGCGTTGACGAACAGGCCATGAGCTATGGCTACACCTTC. This codes for CSVDEQAMSYGYTF.